This T cell receptor (beta chain) originates from a study of OX40 agonist ivuxolimab in advanced cancers. Findings and limits, study-wide: Among T cells, CD8+ cells averaged more expanded clones than CD4+ cells. Those patients achieving a partial response at 0.1-3.0 mg/kg showed among the lowest clonal expansion.

This table comes from immunoSEQ multiplex PCR, and its TCRdb copy is limited to in-frame clones, with some not included. This table has tens of thousands of clones, about 88% appearing once. Germline loops: CDR1 LNHDA, CDR2 SQIVND (reference sequence). This CDR3 comprises 15 residues. With V trimmed by 5 bases and J by 2 bases, 6 bases remained unmatched. On this clone itself: Its antigen is as yet unknown.

The sequencing here drew on CD4+ or CD8+ T cells sorted from blood, taken in a trial of the OX40 agonist ivuxolimab. The V gene is TRBV19, the J gene TRBJ1-5; 7 nucleotides agree with TRBD1. This receptor was identified in an adult with an advanced solid tumor such as melanoma, head and neck, liver or kidney cancer. The CDR3 sequence is CASSARQGGNQPQHF. CDR3 sequence (DNA): TGTGCCAGTAGTGCCAGACAGGGTGGCAATCAGCCCCAGCATTTT.